Below, one TCR beta chain is given with its context. The sample is drawn from a study of blood T cell repertoires in COVID-19. Across the study: The United States, Italy and Spain provided the acute and convalescent COVID-19 samples. T cells, B-cell-depleted T cells, or PBMCs provided the cDNA or gDNA that served as material.

Data came from immunoSEQ multiplex PCR; TCRdb stores just in-frame clones and leaves some out. The sample lists a few hundred thousand clones, 75% to 90% occurring once. CDR3 length: 13 residues. CDR1 SGHDN and CDR2 FVKESK come from the germline V gene. V dropped 3 bases and J dropped 11 bases, with 16 bases sitting between them. Participants were aged about 18 to 95 years, lived in roughly 25 US areas, and enrolled virtually. This chain links TRBV14 with TRBJ1-1; no clear D gene. This TCR derives from a young man who had recovered from COVID-19. The sequencing input was PBMCs or T cells enriched from blood (not recorded which). The CDR3: CASSQARRSGAFF. Here the CDR3 DNA reads TGTGCCAGCAGCCAGGCCCGGCGGTCCGGGGCTTTCTTT.